The clone carrying this T cell receptor beta chain was seen repeatedly, ten times or more. The antigen is unknown. With 2 bases clipped from V and 7 bases from J, the junction kept 5 bases outside the gene matches. The CDR3 runs 14 residues. Germline V lookup: CDR1 MNHEY, CDR2 SVGAGI. Pregnancy or lactation, uncontrolled infections and other autoimmune diseases were grounds for excluding patients. CDR3 regions of TCR beta were amplified from RNA transcripts. Following a first-round RT-PCR that used HTBI primers, a second-round multiplex PCR was carried out. TCRdb recomputed calls from the multiplex PCR reads with MiXCR, one row per CDR3 protein. Of hundreds of thousands of distinct CDR3 sequences in the sample, 13% to 15% are singletons; the top ten hold about 9.4%. The data stem from a study of Graves' ophthalmopathy and Graves' hyperthyroidism. Study information: The blood sample was drawn at first diagnosis and before any treatment. Study conclusions and caveats: Ophthalmopathy progression was predicted by the model at less than 71% sensitivity and approximately 72% specificity.

V gene TRBV6-5 combines with J gene TRBJ1-2; 9 bases align to TRBD1. The sequence was obtained from a woman between 25 and 40 years old with Graves' ophthalmopathy. Sequencing used blood. The CDR3 bases are TGTGCCAGCAGTTACCCGGACAGGGGAGGTGGCTACACCTTC. The encoded protein is CASSYPDRGGGYTF.